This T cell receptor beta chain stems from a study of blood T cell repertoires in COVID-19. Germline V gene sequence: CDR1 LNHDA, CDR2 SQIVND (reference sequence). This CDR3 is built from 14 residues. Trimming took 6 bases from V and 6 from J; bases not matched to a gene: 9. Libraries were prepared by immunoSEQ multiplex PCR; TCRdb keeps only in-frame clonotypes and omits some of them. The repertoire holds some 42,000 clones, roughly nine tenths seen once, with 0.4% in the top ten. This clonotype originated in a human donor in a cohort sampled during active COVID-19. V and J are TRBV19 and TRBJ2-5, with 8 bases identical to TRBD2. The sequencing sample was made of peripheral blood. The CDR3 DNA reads TGTGCCAGTAGAGAGAGCGGGGGTAGGAAGACCCAGTACTTC. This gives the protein CASRESGGRKTQYF.